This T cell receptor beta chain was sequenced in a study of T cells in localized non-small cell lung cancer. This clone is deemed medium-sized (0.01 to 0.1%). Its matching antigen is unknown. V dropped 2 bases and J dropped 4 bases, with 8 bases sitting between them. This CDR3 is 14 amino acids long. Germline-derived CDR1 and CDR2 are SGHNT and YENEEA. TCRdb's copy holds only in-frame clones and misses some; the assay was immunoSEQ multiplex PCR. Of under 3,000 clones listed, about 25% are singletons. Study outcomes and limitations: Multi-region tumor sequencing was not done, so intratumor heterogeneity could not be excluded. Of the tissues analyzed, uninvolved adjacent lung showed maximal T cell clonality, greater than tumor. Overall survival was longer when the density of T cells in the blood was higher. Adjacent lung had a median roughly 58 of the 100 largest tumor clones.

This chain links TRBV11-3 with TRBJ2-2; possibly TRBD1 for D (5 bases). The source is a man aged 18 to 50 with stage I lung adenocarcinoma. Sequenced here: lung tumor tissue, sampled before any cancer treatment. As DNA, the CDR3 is TGTGCCAGCAGCTTAAGTCAGGGCACCGGGGAGCTGTTTTTT. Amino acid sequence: CASSLSQGTGELFF.